These 28 T cell receptor beta chains share one sample of origin, sequenced in a study of blood T cell repertoires in COVID-19. TCRdb keeps only in-frame clones here, not all; method: immunoSEQ multiplex PCR. The sample consists of 250,000 to 400,000 clones, roughly 90% of them appearing once. Sequenced input: peripheral blood. The receptor source for this set is a woman aged 25 to 39 with COVID-19, enrolled during active disease.

The chain employs TRBV19 and TRBJ1-1; 8 bases are a match to TRBD1. V lost 9 bases, J lost 6 bases, and 12 bases stayed unmatched. CDR1 is LNHDA, CDR2 SQIVND, per germline (reference sequence). The CDR3 length is 14 residues. The CDR3 coding sequence is TGTGCCAGCACGGACAGGGCCGTTGGGGCTGAAGCTTTCTTT. Protein sequence: CASTDRAVGAEAFF.

This chain connects TRBV10-3 to TRBJ1-5; TRBD1 aligns across 7 bases. CDR3 size: 14 residues. Germline CDR1 is ENHRY and CDR2 is SYGVKD. V lost 2 bases and J lost 5; bases outside the gene matches: 3. The CDR3 loop is CAISEGQADQPQHF. DNA for the CDR3: TGTGCCATCAGTGAGGGACAGGCAGATCAGCCCCAGCATTTT.

This chain joins TRBV4-2 and TRBJ1-4, with D unclear. CDR3 length: 14 amino acids. Germline V gene lookup returns CDR1 LGHNA and CDR2 YNFKEQ. V was trimmed by 1 base and J by 4 bases, leaving 7 bases between them. The CDR3 DNA follows: TGTGCCAGCAGCCAAGTCAGGAATAATGAAAAACTGTTTTTT. It specifies CASSQVRNNEKLFF.

The chain combines TRBV27 with TRBJ1-5; 9 nucleotides agree with TRBD1. There are 15 residues in the CDR3. V lost 4 bases and J lost 3; bases outside the gene matches: 4. Germline V lookup: CDR1 MNHEY, CDR2 SMNVEV (reference sequence). The CDR3 DNA reads TGTGCCAGCAGTTCAGGGACAGGGTTCAATCAGCCCCAGCATTTT. Translated: CASSSGTGFNQPQHF.

This chain links TRBV4-2 with TRBJ2-7, with D maybe TRBD2 (5 bases). The germline CDR1 and CDR2 sequences are LGHNA and YNFKEQ. CDR3 size: 14 residues. Trimming left V 4 bases short and J 5 bases short, with 15 bases between. The DNA of the CDR3 is TGTGCCAGCAGCCGTGCAGAGAGGGTGCACGAGCAGTACTTC. It codes for CASSRAERVHEQYF.

As regards this clone: The sample contains more than one DNA sequence encoding this CDR3. The chain is built from TRBV5-1 and TRBJ1-4; 7 bases line up with TRBD1. After removal of 1 base from V and 8 bases from J, the junction contained 5 bases not matched to a gene. The length of the CDR3 is 14 residues. The V gene's germline CDR1 is SGHRS and CDR2 YFSETQ. CDR3 in amino acids: CASSLRQGGEKLFF. DNA for the CDR3: TGCGCCAGCAGCTTGAGACAGGGTGGGGAAAAACTGTTTTTT.

V and J are TRBV6-5 and TRBJ2-1; TRBD2 is a possible D gene (5 bases). V dropped 4 bases and J dropped 9 bases, with 19 bases sitting between them. The CDR3 length is 15 residues. Germline CDR1 is MNHEY and CDR2 is SVGAGI. DNA for the CDR3: TGTGCCAGCAGTTTATCGTTTGTCCTGGCGGGTGAGCAGTTCTTC. Amino acids: CASSLSFVLAGEQFF.

The chain recombines TRBV10-2 with TRBJ2-3; 7 nucleotides line up with TRBD1. J lost 3 bases, V lost 6 bases, and 0 bases had no gene match. This CDR3 is built from 12 residues. Per germline, CDR1 WSHSY and CDR2 SAAADI. The CDR3 spells CASRQGTDTQYF. CDR3 DNA: TGCGCCAGCAGACAGGGGACAGATACGCAGTATTTT.

The chain has TRBV11-2 and TRBJ1-3; 7 bases align to TRBD1. Germline loops: CDR1 SGHAT, CDR2 FQNNGV. CDR3 length: 14 amino acids. V lost 5 bases, J lost 4 bases, and 5 bases stayed unmatched. CDR3 sequence reads: CASSSNRGGNTIYF. Written as DNA, the CDR3 is TGTGCCAGCAGCAGTAACAGGGGAGGAAACACCATATATTTT.

This chain joins TRBV10-3 and TRBJ1-1; a weak D match, TRBD1 (6 bases). Per germline, CDR1 ENHRY and CDR2 SYGVKD. V was clipped by 8 bases and J by 4 bases, with 26 bases between them. The CDR3 sequence is 17 residues long. The CDR3 sequence is CAISFRGHAEGGTEAFF. CDR3 nucleotide sequence: TGTGCCATCTCCTTTAGGGGACACGCTGAGGGTGGCACTGAAGCTTTCTTT.

The chain carries TRBV5-1 and TRBJ2-1, with TRBD2 as a possible D gene (6 bases). The CDR3 has 14 residues. From germline, CDR1 is SGHRS and CDR2 YFSETQ. Trimming removed 0 bases from V and 6 bases from J, with 10 bases in between. In DNA form, the CDR3 reads TGCGCCAGCAGCTTGGATGGGGGAGGCAATGAGCAGTTCTTC. Protein sequence: CASSLDGGGNEQFF.

The CDR3 region is CASSLSTGTEAFF. Here the CDR3 DNA reads TGTGCCAGCAGCCTTTCAACGGGTACTGAAGCTTTCTTT. This rearrangement joins TRBV7-3 to TRBJ1-1; D is uncertain. V lost 5 bases and J 5 bases, leaving 12 bases between the germline ends. The CDR3 is 13 amino acids. Germline V gene sequence: CDR1 SGHTA, CDR2 FQGTGA.

This rearrangement joins TRBV3-1 (or the pseudogene TRBV3-2) to TRBJ2-7, with D unresolved. This CDR3 region has 14 residues. CDR1 and CDR2 (germline): LGHDT, YNNKEL (reference sequence). V lost 4 bases and J 5 bases, leaving 15 bases between the germline ends. The CDR3 region is CASSLKSQSDEQYF. The CDR3 nucleotides read TGTGCCAGCAGCCTTAAGTCACAGTCGGACGAGCAGTACTTC.

The rearrangement links TRBV7-2 to TRBJ1-6; no clear D gene. This CDR3 comprises 16 residues. The ends were cut back, 1 base at V and 9 bases at J, with 16 bases in the middle. The germline gives CDR1 SGHTA, CDR2 FQGNSA. DNA of the CDR3: TGTGCCAGCAGCTTAGGCAGGACTCTGAATACTTCACCCCTCCACTTT. It is translated as CASSLGRTLNTSPLHF.

This sequence joins TRBV28 and TRBJ1-2; the D gene is possibly TRBD1 (6 bases). CDR3 length equals 13 residues. CDR1 is MDHEN, CDR2 SYDVKM, per germline. V lost 2 bases, J lost 4 bases, and 8 bases lay in between. The CDR3, as DNA: TGTGCCAGCAGTTTAGGACAGATCTATGGCTACACCTTC. Protein: CASSLGQIYGYTF.

Note on this clone: Other DNA sequences from this sample encode an identical CDR3 as well. V usage is TRBV30 and J usage is TRBJ1-2; a possible D gene is TRBD1 (6 bases). The CDR3 runs to 12 residues. Germline V gives CDR1 GTSNPN, CDR2 SVGIG (reference sequence). The V end was cut by 0 bases, the J end by 5 bases, with 7 bases between. The CDR3: CAWSVQGYGYTF. For the CDR3, the DNA is TGTGCCTGGAGTGTACAGGGATATGGCTACACCTTC.

The gene calls are TRBV19 and TRBJ2-3; 10 bases fit TRBD2. This CDR3 comprises 15 residues. The V segment lost 6 bases and the J segment 4 bases; nucleotides outside the gene matches: 7. Germline assignment: CDR1 LNHDA and CDR2 SQIVND (reference sequence). CDR3 protein: CASRWASGSPDTQYF. DNA of the CDR3: TGTGCCAGTAGGTGGGCTAGCGGGAGCCCAGATACGCAGTATTTT.

The chain employs TRBV19 and TRBJ1-1, with 7 bases identical to TRBD1. This CDR3 contains 14 residues. The V gene's germline CDR1 is LNHDA and CDR2 SQIVND (reference sequence). The trim removed 11 bases at V and 0 bases at J, leaving 9 bases unmatched. The CDR3 DNA reads TGTGCCGCTACTACAGGGGTCATGAACACTGAAGCTTTCTTT. It codes for CAATTGVMNTEAFF.

The CDR3 reads CASSYRQGLDGYTF. The CDR3 DNA reads TGTGCCAGCAGTTACAGGCAGGGCCTGGATGGCTACACCTTC. The chain has TRBV6-5 and TRBJ1-2; D possibly corresponds to TRBD1 (5 bases). The CDR3 length is 14 residues. Germline CDR1 MNHEY, CDR2 SVGAGI. Deletions cut 2 bases from V and 6 bases from J, with 13 bases between.

The table lists this clone with a count of one. The chain uses TRBV29-1 and TRBJ1-1; 7 bases agree with TRBD1. The J segment lost 3 bases and the V segment lost 7 bases, leaving 11 bases of the junction unmatched. The CDR3 is 14 residues long. Germline CDR1 and CDR2: SQVTM and ANQGSEA. DNA for the CDR3: TGCAGCGCTCCAAGTACAGGGGTCCACACTGAAGCTTTCTTT. It codes for CSAPSTGVHTEAFF. The variable domain in full, with the rest retrieved from reference TRBV29-1 and TRBJ1-1, is SAVISQKPSRDICQRGTSLTIQCQVDSQVTMMFWYRQQPGQSLTLIATANQGSEATYESGFVIDKFPISRPNLTFSTLTVSNMSPEDSSIYLCSAPSTGVHTEAFFGQGTRLTVV.

This CDR3 reads CASSATGALLLNTEAFF. The CDR3 region has the DNA TGTGCCAGCAGCGCGACAGGGGCACTACTCTTGAACACTGAAGCTTTCTTT. The genes are TRBV9 and TRBJ1-1; 8 bases are a match to TRBD1. The CDR3 is 17 amino acids. The trim removed 3 bases at V and 0 bases at J, leaving 10 bases unmatched. Germline values: CDR1 SGDLS, CDR2 YYNGEE.

The V and J genes are TRBV10-3 and TRBJ1-2; D possibly corresponds to TRBD1 (5 bases). Germline V CDR1 and CDR2: ENHRY, SYGVKD. V was trimmed by 4 bases and J by 6 bases, leaving 12 bases between them. The CDR3 is 13 residues long. CDR3: CAISVGHSDGYTF. CDR3 DNA sequence: TGTGCCATCAGTGTCGGACATTCTGATGGCTACACCTTC.

V is TRBV11-2 and J is TRBJ2-5; TRBD2 agrees at 15 bases. The CDR3 has 16 residues. Germline V gene sequence: CDR1 SGHAT, CDR2 FQNNGV. The junction had 2 bases not matched to a gene; V was cut back by 5 bases and J by 1 base. CDR3 loop: CASSPGLAGGQETQYF. The CDR3 DNA reads TGTGCCAGCAGCCCGGGACTAGCGGGGGGCCAAGAGACCCAGTACTTC.

The chain combines TRBV19 with TRBJ1-1, with no clear D. From germline, CDR1 is LNHDA and CDR2 SQIVND (reference sequence). CDR3 length equals 12 residues. V lost 3 bases and J lost 11, with 13 bases in between. CDR3 in DNA: TGTGCCAGTAGTATCGGTAGAACCGGGGCTTTCTTT. Translated, it gives CASSIGRTGAFF.

The gene calls are TRBV18 and TRBJ1-5; no firm D call. Germline V lookup: CDR1 KGHSH, CDR2 LQKENI. CDR3 length equals 15 residues. Trimming left V 1 base short and J 0 bases short, with 7 bases between. The CDR3: CASSPRGVSNQPQHF. The DNA for the CDR3 is TGTGCCAGCTCACCACGAGGCGTTAGCAATCAGCCCCAGCATTTT.

The chain couples TRBV5-1 to TRBJ2-7; TRBD1 is a possible D gene (5 bases). The V gene's germline CDR1 is SGHRS and CDR2 YFSETQ. The V end was cut by 2 bases, the J end by 5 bases, with 17 bases between. CDR3 length equals 15 residues. DNA of the CDR3: TGCGCCAGCAGCTTTCGCCAGGGCCTTTCTCACGAGCAGTACTTC. Encoded protein: CASSFRQGLSHEQYF.

The chain recombines TRBV27 with TRBJ2-4; D gene uncertain. This CDR3 is built from 16 residues. The germline CDR1 and CDR2 sequences are MNHEY and SMNVEV (reference sequence). V lost 2 bases and J lost 0, with 11 bases in between. The CDR3 nucleotides read TGTGCCAGCAGTTTAGTGGGCAGCCTAGCCAAAAACATTCAGTACTTC. Amino acid sequence: CASSLVGSLAKNIQYF.

Details on this clone: Other DNA sequences from this sample encode an identical CDR3 as well. V is TRBV7-9 and J is TRBJ1-2, with a tentative D call TRBD1 (5 bases). This CDR3 is 12 amino acids long. Germline V gene data show CDR1 as SEHNR and CDR2 as FQNEAQ (reference sequence). Trimming cost V 5 bases and J 5 bases, with 9 bases left between them. The CDR3 region has the DNA TGTGCCAGCAGCCCAACAGGATATGGCTACACCTTC. Encoded protein: CASSPTGYGYTF.